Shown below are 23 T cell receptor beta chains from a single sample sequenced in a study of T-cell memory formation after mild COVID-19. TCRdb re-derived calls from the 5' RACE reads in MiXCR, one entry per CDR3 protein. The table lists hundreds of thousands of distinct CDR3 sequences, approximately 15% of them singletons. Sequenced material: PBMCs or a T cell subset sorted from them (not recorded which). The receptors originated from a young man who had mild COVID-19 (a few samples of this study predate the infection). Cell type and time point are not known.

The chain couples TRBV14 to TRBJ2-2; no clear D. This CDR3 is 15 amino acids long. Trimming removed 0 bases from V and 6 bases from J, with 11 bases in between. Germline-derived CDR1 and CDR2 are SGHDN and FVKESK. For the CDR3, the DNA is TGTGCCAGCAGCCAAGATGGCCCACGGTCCGGGGAGCTGTTTTTT. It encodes CASSQDGPRSGELFF.

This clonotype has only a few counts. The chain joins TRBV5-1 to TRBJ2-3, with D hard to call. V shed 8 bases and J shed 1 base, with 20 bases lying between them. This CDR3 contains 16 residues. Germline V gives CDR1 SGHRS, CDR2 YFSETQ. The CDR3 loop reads CASSRPAQSGTDTQYF. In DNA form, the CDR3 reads TGCGCCAGTAGCCGACCGGCCCAAAGCGGCACAGATACGCAGTATTTT.

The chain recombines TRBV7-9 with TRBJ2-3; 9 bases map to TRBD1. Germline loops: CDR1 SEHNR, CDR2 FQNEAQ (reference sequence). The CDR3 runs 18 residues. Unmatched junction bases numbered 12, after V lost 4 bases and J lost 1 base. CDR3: CASSSAPGTGRGTDTQYF. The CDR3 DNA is TGTGCCAGCAGCTCCGCCCCCGGGACAGGGAGAGGCACAGATACGCAGTATTTT.

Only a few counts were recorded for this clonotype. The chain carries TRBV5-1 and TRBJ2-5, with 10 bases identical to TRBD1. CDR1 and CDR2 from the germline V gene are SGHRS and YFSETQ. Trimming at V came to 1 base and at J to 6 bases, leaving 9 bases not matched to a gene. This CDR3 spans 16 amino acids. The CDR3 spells CASSLNRDRGTKTQYF. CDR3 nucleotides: TGCGCCAGCAGCTTGAACCGGGACAGGGGAACTAAGACCCAGTACTTC.

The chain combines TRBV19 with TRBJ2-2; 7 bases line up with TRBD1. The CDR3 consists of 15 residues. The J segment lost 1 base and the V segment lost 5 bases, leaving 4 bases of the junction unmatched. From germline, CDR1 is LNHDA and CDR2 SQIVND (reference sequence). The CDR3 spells CASSHRGENTGELFF. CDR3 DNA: TGTGCCAGTAGTCACAGGGGCGAGAACACCGGGGAGCTGTTTTTT.

The CDR3 spells CSAHRDPGAHEQYF. For the CDR3, the DNA is TGCAGTGCTCACCGGGACCCCGGAGCCCACGAGCAGTACTTC. The chain combines TRBV20-1 with TRBJ2-7; possibly TRBD1 or TRBD2 for D (5 bases each). V was shortened by 5 bases and J by 5 bases, with 19 bases between the two germline ends. The V gene's germline CDR1 is DFQATT and CDR2 SNEGSKA (reference sequence). The CDR3 is 14 amino acids.

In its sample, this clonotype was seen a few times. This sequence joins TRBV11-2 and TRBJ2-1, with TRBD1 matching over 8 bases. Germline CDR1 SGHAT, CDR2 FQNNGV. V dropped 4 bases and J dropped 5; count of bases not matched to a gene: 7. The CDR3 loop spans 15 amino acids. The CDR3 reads CASSSWQGAHNEQFF. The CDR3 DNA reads TGTGCCAGCAGCTCCTGGCAGGGGGCCCACAATGAGCAGTTCTTC.

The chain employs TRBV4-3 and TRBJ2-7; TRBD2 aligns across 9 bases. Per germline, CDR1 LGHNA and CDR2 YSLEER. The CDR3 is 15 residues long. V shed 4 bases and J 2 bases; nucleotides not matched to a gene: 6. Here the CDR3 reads CASSPSSGVTYEQYF. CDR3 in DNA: TGCGCCAGCAGCCCATCTAGCGGGGTTACCTACGAGCAGTACTTC.

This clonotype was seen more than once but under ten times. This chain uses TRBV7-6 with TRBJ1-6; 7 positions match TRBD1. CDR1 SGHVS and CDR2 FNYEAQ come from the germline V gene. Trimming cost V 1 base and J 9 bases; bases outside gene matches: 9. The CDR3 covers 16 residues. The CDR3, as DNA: TGTGCCAGCAGCTTAGAGGTGGCAGGGGGGCTTTCACCCCTCCACTTT. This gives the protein CASSLEVAGGLSPLHF.

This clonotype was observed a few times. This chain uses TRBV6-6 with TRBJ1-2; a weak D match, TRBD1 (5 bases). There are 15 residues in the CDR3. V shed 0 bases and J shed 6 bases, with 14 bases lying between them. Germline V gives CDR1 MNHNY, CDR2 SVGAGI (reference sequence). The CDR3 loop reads CASSYSWSGRDGYTF. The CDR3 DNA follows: TGTGCCAGCAGTTACTCGTGGTCAGGGAGAGATGGCTACACCTTC.

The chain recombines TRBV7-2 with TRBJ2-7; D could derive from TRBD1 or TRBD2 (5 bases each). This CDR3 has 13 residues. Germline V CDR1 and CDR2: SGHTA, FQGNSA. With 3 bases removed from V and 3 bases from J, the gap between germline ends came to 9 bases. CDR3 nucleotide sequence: TGTGCCAGCAGCTTCAATGGGGGCTACGAGCAGTACGTC. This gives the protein CASSFNGGYEQYV.

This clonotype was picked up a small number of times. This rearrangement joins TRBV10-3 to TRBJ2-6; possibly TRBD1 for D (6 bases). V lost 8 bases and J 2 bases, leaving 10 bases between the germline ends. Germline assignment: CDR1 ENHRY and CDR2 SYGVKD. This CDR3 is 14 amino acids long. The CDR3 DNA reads TGTGCCATCTCGGACAGCCCTGGGGCCAACGTCCTGACTTTC. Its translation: CAISDSPGANVLTF.

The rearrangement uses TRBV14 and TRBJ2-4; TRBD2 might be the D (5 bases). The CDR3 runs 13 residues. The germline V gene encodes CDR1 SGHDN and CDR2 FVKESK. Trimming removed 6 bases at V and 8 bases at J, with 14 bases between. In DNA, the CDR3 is TGTGCCAGCAGTTCACTAGTTAGAGACATTCAGTACTTC. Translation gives CASSSLVRDIQYF.

The CDR3 reads CASSLVQNQETQYF. DNA for the CDR3: TGTGCCAGCAGCTTAGTCCAGAACCAAGAGACCCAGTACTTC. The chain uses TRBV7-9 and TRBJ2-5; D is undetermined. Trimming cost V 1 base and J 0 bases, with 6 bases left between them. CDR3 length: 14 amino acids. Germline CDR1 and CDR2: SEHNR and FQNEAQ (reference sequence).

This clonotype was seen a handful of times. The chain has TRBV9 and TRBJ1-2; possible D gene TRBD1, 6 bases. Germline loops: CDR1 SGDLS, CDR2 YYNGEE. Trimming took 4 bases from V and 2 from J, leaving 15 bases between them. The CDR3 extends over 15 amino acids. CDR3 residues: CASSPYREENYGYTF. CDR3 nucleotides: TGTGCCAGCAGCCCATACAGGGAGGAAAACTATGGCTACACCTTC.

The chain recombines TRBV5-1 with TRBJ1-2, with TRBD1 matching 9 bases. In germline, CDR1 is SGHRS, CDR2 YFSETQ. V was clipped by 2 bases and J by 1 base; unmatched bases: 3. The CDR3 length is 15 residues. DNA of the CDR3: TGCGCCAGCAGCTTCGGGACAGGGAGTAACTATGGCTACACCTTC. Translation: CASSFGTGSNYGYTF.

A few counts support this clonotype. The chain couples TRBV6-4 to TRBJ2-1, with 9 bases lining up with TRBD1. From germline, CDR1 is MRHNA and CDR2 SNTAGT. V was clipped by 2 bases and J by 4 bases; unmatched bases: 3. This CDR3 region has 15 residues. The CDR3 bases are TGTGCCAGCAGTGACCCGACAGGGGGGTACAATGAGCAGTTCTTC. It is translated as CASSDPTGGYNEQFF.

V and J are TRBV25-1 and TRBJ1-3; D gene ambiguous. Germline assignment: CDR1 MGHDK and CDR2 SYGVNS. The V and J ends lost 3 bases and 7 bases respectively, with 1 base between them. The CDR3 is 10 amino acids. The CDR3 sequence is CASSDNTIYF. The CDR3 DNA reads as TGTGCCAGCAGTGATAACACCATATATTTT.

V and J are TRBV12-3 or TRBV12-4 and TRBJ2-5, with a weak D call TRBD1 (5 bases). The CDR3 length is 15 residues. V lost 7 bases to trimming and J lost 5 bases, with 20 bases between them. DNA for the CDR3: TGTGCCAGCACCTTCCGAGTAGGGGATGGGGAGACCCAGTACTTC. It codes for CASTFRVGDGETQYF.

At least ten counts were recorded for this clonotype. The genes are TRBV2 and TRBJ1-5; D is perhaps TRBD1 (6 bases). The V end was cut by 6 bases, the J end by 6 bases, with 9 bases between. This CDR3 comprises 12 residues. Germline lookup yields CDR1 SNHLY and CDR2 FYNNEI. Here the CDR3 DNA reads TGTGCCAGCAGGGGAGGGGGTCAGCCCCAGCATTTT. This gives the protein CASRGGGQPQHF. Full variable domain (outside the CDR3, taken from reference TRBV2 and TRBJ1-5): EPEVTQTPSHQVTQMGQEVILRCVPISNHLYFYWYRQILGQKVEFLVSFYNNEISEKSEIFDDQFSVERPDGSNFTLKIRSTKLEDSAMYFCASRGGGQPQHFGDGTRLSIL.

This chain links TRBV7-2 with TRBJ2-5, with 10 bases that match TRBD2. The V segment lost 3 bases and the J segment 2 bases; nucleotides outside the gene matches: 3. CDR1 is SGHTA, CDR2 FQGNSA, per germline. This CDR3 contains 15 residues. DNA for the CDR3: TGTGCCAGCAGCTTTTCAGCGGGGGGGCAAGAGACCCAGTACTTC. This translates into CASSFSAGGQETQYF. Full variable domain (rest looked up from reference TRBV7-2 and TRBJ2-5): GAGVSQSPSNKVTEKGKDVELRCDPISGHTALYWYRQSLGQGLEFLIYFQGNSAPDKSGLPSDRFSAERTGGSVSTLTIQRTQQEDSAVYLCASSFSAGGQETQYFGPGTRLLVL.

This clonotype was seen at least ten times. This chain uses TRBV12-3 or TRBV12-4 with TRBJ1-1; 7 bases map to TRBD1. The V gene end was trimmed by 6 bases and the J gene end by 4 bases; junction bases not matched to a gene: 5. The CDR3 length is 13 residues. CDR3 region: CASRRGLSTEAFF. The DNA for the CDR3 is TGTGCCAGCAGAAGGGGGCTGAGCACTGAAGCTTTCTTT.

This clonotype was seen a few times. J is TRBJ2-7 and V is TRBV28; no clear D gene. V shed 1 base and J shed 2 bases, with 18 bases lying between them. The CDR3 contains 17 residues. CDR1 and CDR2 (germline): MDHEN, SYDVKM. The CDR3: CASSLFGRAGDPYEQYV. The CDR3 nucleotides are TGTGCCAGCAGTTTATTCGGCCGGGCAGGAGATCCCTACGAGCAGTACGTC.